One and the same sample provided the 24 T cell receptor beta chains below, sequenced in a study of blood T cell repertoires in COVID-19. Repertoires were generated with immunoSEQ multiplex PCR, while TCRdb's copy carries only in-frame clones and drops some. The profile shows approximately 100,000 clones, approximately 86% of them singletons. The sample comprised peripheral blood. These receptors were taken from a human donor in a cohort sampled during active COVID-19.

The chain employs TRBV5-4 and TRBJ1-2, with D possibly TRBD1 on 5 matching bases. Looked up from germline, CDR1 is SGHNT and CDR2 is YYREEE (reference sequence). CDR3 length: 14 residues. Trimming shortened V by 0 bases and J by 1 base, and 7 bases separated the two germline ends. CDR3 sequence reads: CASSLVDSNYGYTF. In DNA form, the CDR3 reads TGTGCCAGCAGCTTGGTTGACAGTAACTATGGCTACACCTTC. The whole variable domain, remainder taken from reference TRBV5-4 and TRBJ1-2, is ETGVTQSPTHLIKTRGQQVTLRCSSQSGHNTVSWYQQALGQGPQFIFQYYREEENGRGNFPPRFSGLQFPNYSSELNVNALELDDSALYLCASSLVDSNYGYTFGSGTRLTVV.

The V and J genes are TRBV7-9 and TRBJ2-7; perhaps TRBD2 as D (5 bases). Germline-derived CDR1 and CDR2 are SEHNR and FQNEAQ (reference sequence). Deletions cut 6 bases from V and 3 bases from J, with 12 bases between. The CDR3 spans 13 residues. The CDR3 region is CASRRTGDYEQYF. The CDR3 DNA reads TGTGCCAGCAGGAGGACTGGGGACTACGAGCAGTACTTC. Full variable domain (rest looked up from reference TRBV7-9 and TRBJ2-7): DTGVSQNPRHKITKRGQNVTFRCDPISEHNRLYWYRQTLGQGPEFLTYFQNEAQLEKSRLLSDRFSAERPKGSFSTLEIQRTEQGDSAMYLCASRRTGDYEQYFGPGTRLTVT.

The V and J genes are TRBV29-1 and TRBJ1-2; D is unclear. V lost 3 bases to trimming and J lost 6 bases, with 5 bases between them. CDR3 length equals 10 residues. CDR1 and CDR2 (germline): SQVTM, ANQGSEA. In DNA form, the CDR3 reads TGCAGCGTTGAGCAGGATGGCTACACCTTC. Its protein is CSVEQDGYTF.

The V gene is TRBV7-9, the J gene TRBJ1-2; 7 nucleotides align to TRBD1. Unmatched junction bases numbered 7, after V lost 1 base and J lost 8 bases. This CDR3 comprises 14 residues. CDR1 is SEHNR, CDR2 FQNEAQ, per germline (reference sequence). CDR3 in DNA: TGTGCCAGCAGCTTAGTCGAGGGGGCAAGGGGCTACACCTTC. This sequence encodes CASSLVEGARGYTF.

The J gene is TRBJ2-2, the V gene TRBV6-2 or TRBV6-3; 7 nucleotides agree with TRBD1. Germline assignment: CDR1 MNHEY and CDR2 SVGEGT. The CDR3 has 15 amino acids. V shed 6 bases, J shed 6 bases, and the junction held 10 bases outside the gene matches. As DNA, the CDR3 is TGTGCCAGCAGCGGTTCCCCAGGGGGTTCCGGGGAGCTGTTTTTT. It yields the protein CASSGSPGGSGELFF.

The chain carries TRBV19 and TRBJ2-7; TRBD2 matches 12 bases. This CDR3 spans 15 amino acids. CDR1 is LNHDA, CDR2 SQIVND, per germline (reference sequence). Trimming at V came to 4 bases and at J to 6 bases, leaving 7 bases not matched to a gene. CDR3 DNA: TGTGCCAGTAGTACCCCCCCGGGACTAGCGGGCGAGCAGTACTTC. It specifies CASSTPPGLAGEQYF. Filled out from reference TRBV19 and TRBJ2-7, the complete variable domain reads DGGITQSPKYLFRKEGQNVTLSCEQNLNHDAMYWYRQDPGQGLRLIYYSQIVNDFQKGDIAEGYSVSREKKESFPLTVTSAQKNPTAFYLCASSTPPGLAGEQYFGPGTRLTVT.

The V call is TRBV25-1, the J call TRBJ1-5, with 8 bases identical to TRBD1. The length of the CDR3 is 14 residues. CDR1 and CDR2 from the germline V gene are MGHDK and SYGVNS. J was trimmed by 2 bases and V by 6 bases; bases with no gene match: 3. The CDR3 sequence: CASSPGQGNQPQHF. Here the CDR3 DNA reads TGTGCCAGCAGCCCGGGACAGGGCAATCAGCCCCAGCATTTT.

This clone was seen only once. J is TRBJ1-2 and V is TRBV5-1; TRBD1 might be the D (5 bases). Germline-derived CDR1 and CDR2 are SGHRS and YFSETQ. The CDR3 totals 15 residues. The V and J ends lost 4 bases and 5 bases respectively, with 18 bases between them. The CDR3 loop is CASSRGGGMGYGYTF. For the CDR3, the DNA is TGCGCCAGCAGCCGCGGGGGAGGCATGGGGTATGGCTACACCTTC.

The chain joins TRBV7-2 to TRBJ2-3; 14 nucleotides align to TRBD2. The CDR3 extends over 17 amino acids. CDR1 is SGHTA and CDR2 is FQGNSA in the germline V gene. J gave up 6 bases and V 1 base, and 6 bases lay outside the gene matches. The CDR3 loop is CASSLVGTSGGGDTQYF. CDR3 DNA: TGTGCCAGCAGCTTAGTCGGGACTAGCGGGGGCGGGGATACGCAGTATTTT.

This chain connects TRBV15 to TRBJ2-3; D unclear. The CDR3 is 15 residues long. The germline V and J ends were trimmed by 0 bases and 2 bases, with 9 bases remaining between them. In germline, CDR1 is LNHNV, CDR2 YYDKDF (reference sequence). CDR3 sequence reads: CATSRDRYFTDTQYF. Here the CDR3 DNA reads TGTGCCACCAGCAGAGATAGATACTTCACAGATACGCAGTATTTT. The full variable domain, completed using reference TRBV15 and TRBJ2-3, is DAMVIQNPRYQVTQFGKPVTLSCSQTLNHNVMYWYQQKSSQAPKLLFHYYDKDFNNEADTPDNFQSRRPNTSFCFLDIRSPGLGDTAMYLCATSRDRYFTDTQYFGPGTRLTVL.

This chain uses TRBV6-5 with TRBJ1-1, with D possibly TRBD1 on 5 matching bases. V lost 4 bases and J lost 4, with 13 bases in between. CDR3 length: 14 residues. Germline V gene lookup returns CDR1 MNHEY and CDR2 SVGAGI. The CDR3 coding sequence is TGTGCCAGCAGTTCTACACTCCAGGGCACTGAAGCTTTCTTT. Protein sequence: CASSSTLQGTEAFF.

The V and J genes are TRBV28 and TRBJ2-5; D remains ambiguous. The CDR3 is 13 residues long. The V and J ends lost 2 bases and 9 bases respectively, with 13 bases between them. Germline CDR1 MDHEN, CDR2 SYDVKM. The CDR3 sequence is CASSLEATVAQYF. CDR3 in DNA: TGTGCCAGCAGTTTAGAGGCTACGGTGGCCCAGTACTTC.

V is TRBV6-5 and J is TRBJ2-2; 7 bases agree with TRBD1. V trimming: 6 bases; J trimming: 6 bases; junction bases outside the gene matches: 1. The CDR3 loop spans 12 amino acids. Germline V lookup: CDR1 MNHEY, CDR2 SVGAGI. This chain's CDR3 is CASSQGAGELFF. The DNA for the CDR3 is TGTGCCAGCAGCCAGGGGGCCGGGGAGCTGTTTTTT.

The J gene is TRBJ2-7, the V gene TRBV27, with D tentatively TRBD1 (7 bases). CDR3 length: 14 amino acids. The V gene lost 2 bases and the J gene lost 3 bases, with 11 bases spanning the gap. Germline loops: CDR1 MNHEY, CDR2 SMNVEV (reference sequence). This CDR3 reads CASSLGQGGYEQYF. The DNA of the CDR3 is TGTGCCAGCAGTTTAGGCCAGGGGGGCTACGAGCAGTACTTC.

J is TRBJ2-1 and V is TRBV7-9, with TRBD2 matching over 12 bases. This CDR3 region has 19 residues. After removal of 1 base from V and 2 bases from J, the junction contained 9 bases not matched to a gene. In germline, CDR1 is SEHNR, CDR2 FQNEAQ (reference sequence). CDR3 bases: TGTGCCAGCAGCTTAGTGGCTAGCGGGGGGGCTTACGCCTACAATGAGCAGTTCTTC. Amino acids: CASSLVASGGAYAYNEQFF. Looking up the rest from reference TRBV7-9 and TRBJ2-1 gives the full variable domain: DTGVSQNPRHKITKRGQNVTFRCDPISEHNRLYWYRQTLGQGPEFLTYFQNEAQLEKSRLLSDRFSAERPKGSFSTLEIQRTEQGDSAMYLCASSLVASGGAYAYNEQFFGPGTRLTVL.

A single count supports this clone. This chain uses TRBV5-5 with TRBJ2-1; D perhaps matches TRBD1 (6 bases). CDR1 is SGHKS and CDR2 is YYEKEE in the germline V gene (reference sequence). CDR3 length: 15 residues. Trimming left V 3 bases short and J 6 bases short, with 16 bases between. The CDR3 DNA sequence: TGTGCCAGCAGCTCTGGACAGAACAACTTCAATGAGCAGTTCTTC. Translation gives CASSSGQNNFNEQFF.

This chain uses TRBV28 with TRBJ2-4, with TRBD2 as a possible D gene (6 bases). V was trimmed by 2 bases and J by 4 bases, leaving 12 bases between them. The germline V gene encodes CDR1 MDHEN and CDR2 SYDVKM. The CDR3 is made up of 15 amino acids. The CDR3 DNA follows: TGTGCCAGCAGTTTAACGGGAGCGATAAAAAACATTCAGTACTTC. This codes for CASSLTGAIKNIQYF.

The rearrangement uses TRBV29-1 and TRBJ2-7; TRBD2 matches 14 bases. The CDR3 contains 13 residues. The V gene end was trimmed by 7 bases and the J gene end by 5 bases; junction bases not matched to a gene: 4. The germline gives CDR1 SQVTM, CDR2 ANQGSEA. The CDR3 sequence is CSAKGLAGDEQYF. The CDR3 nucleotides are TGCAGCGCAAAGGGACTAGCGGGAGACGAGCAGTACTTC.

The V gene is TRBV7-9, the J gene TRBJ2-5; the match to TRBD1 covers 7 bases. With 1 base clipped from V and 5 bases from J, the junction kept 4 bases outside the gene matches. The CDR3 is 14 amino acids. Germline V CDR1 and CDR2: SEHNR, FQNEAQ (reference sequence). The CDR3 region has the DNA TGTGCCAGCAGCTTAGGGTCAGGGGGTGAGACCCAGTACTTC. The encoded protein is CASSLGSGGETQYF.

The genes are TRBV6-5 and TRBJ2-5; no firm D call. Germline V gene data show CDR1 as MNHEY and CDR2 as SVGAGI. V was cut by 6 bases and J by 5 bases, with 13 bases left in between. CDR3 length equals 13 residues. The CDR3 DNA reads TGTGCCAGCAGCCAATCCAACTCGGAGACCCAGTACTTC. As protein: CASSQSNSETQYF.

The chain links TRBV9 to TRBJ2-2; TRBD2 matches at 11 bases. CDR1 and CDR2 (germline): SGDLS, YYNGEE. The CDR3 loop spans 16 amino acids. V lost 3 bases to trimming and J lost 5 bases; unmatched junction nucleotides: 6. The CDR3, as DNA: TGTGCCAGCAGCGCCTCTAGCGGGGGGTGGACCGGGGAGCTGTTTTTT. Its protein product is CASSASSGGWTGELFF.

This clone was counted a single time. The chain links TRBV11-2 to TRBJ1-6; the D is unclear. V lost 0 bases and J lost 9, with 9 bases in between. In germline, CDR1 is SGHAT, CDR2 FQNNGV. This CDR3 comprises 14 residues. CDR3 in amino acids: CASSLESLVSPLHF. The DNA of the CDR3 is TGTGCCAGCAGCTTAGAATCTTTAGTTTCACCCCTCCACTTT.

This clone was detected only once. J is TRBJ2-5 and V is TRBV7-3; TRBD2 might be the D (5 bases). Per the germline V gene, CDR1 is SGHTA and CDR2 is FQGTGA. Trimming took off 5 bases at V and 5 bases at J, with 12 bases between the two ends. CDR3 length equals 13 residues. The CDR3 sequence: CASSVGGWETQYF. The DNA of the CDR3 is TGTGCCAGCAGCGTAGGAGGTTGGGAGACCCAGTACTTC.

This chain connects TRBV5-4 to TRBJ1-4; 10 bases map to TRBD1. Per the germline V gene, CDR1 is SGHNT and CDR2 is YYREEE (reference sequence). V shed 4 bases, J shed 10 bases, and the junction held 7 bases outside the gene matches. CDR3 length: 14 residues. CDR3 DNA: TGTGCCAGCAGCCCTAGGACAGGGGGGGGAAAACTGTTTTTT. Residues: CASSPRTGGGKLFF.